Shown below are 7 T cell receptor beta chains from a single sample sequenced in a study of blood T cell repertoires in COVID-19 (TCRdb year 2020). The protocol used for the library was the immunoSEQ multiplex PCR assay. TCRdb holds this immuneACCESS table with in-frame rearrangements only. Some clones are missing; in checked studies, unresolved V genes explain under half, and the rest has no known cause. The sample table lists some 70,000 clones, more than 80% of them with a count of one. The biggest ten clones account for approximately 6.3% of the sample. Input material: peripheral blood. The receptors stem from a woman aged 80 or over with active COVID-19.

The V call is TRBV18, the J call TRBJ2-4; the D gene is possibly TRBD1 (5 bases). The CDR3 is 14 amino acids. V lost 3 bases and J 2 bases, leaving 8 bases between the germline ends. Germline assignment: CDR1 KGHSH and CDR2 LQKENI. CDR3 sequence reads: CASSPDSPKNIQYF. In nucleotides, the CDR3 is TGTGCCAGCTCACCCGACAGCCCCAAAAACATTCAGTACTTC.

The chain uses TRBV29-1 and TRBJ1-2; 7 bases map to TRBD1. CDR3 length: 13 residues. Per germline, CDR1 SQVTM and CDR2 ANQGSEA. The J segment lost 2 bases and the V segment lost 3 bases, leaving 3 bases of the junction unmatched. CDR3 sequence (DNA): TGCAGCGTTGAGGGACAGAGAAACTATGGCTACACCTTC. Protein: CSVEGQRNYGYTF.

The J gene is TRBJ1-4, the V gene TRBV30, with 10 bases lining up with TRBD1. J gave up 7 bases and V 5 bases, and 4 bases lay outside the gene matches. The CDR3 runs to 13 residues. The V gene's germline CDR1 is GTSNPN and CDR2 SVGIG (reference sequence). CDR3 bases: TGTGCCTGGGACCGGGACAGGGGTGAAAAACTGTTTTTT. This sequence encodes CAWDRDRGEKLFF.

The CDR3 protein is CASSPPREVYNEQFF. The CDR3 DNA sequence: TGTGCCAGCAGTCCTCCTAGGGAGGTATACAATGAGCAGTTCTTC. The rearrangement links TRBV28 to TRBJ2-1; D possibly corresponds to TRBD2 (6 bases). V lost 5 bases and J lost 4, with 15 bases in between. CDR3 size: 15 residues. Germline V gene lookup returns CDR1 MDHEN and CDR2 SYDVKM.

About this clone itself: The same CDR3 can be traced to other DNA sequences in this sample. This chain connects TRBV28 to TRBJ1-2; perhaps TRBD1 as D (6 bases). CDR3 size: 14 residues. V lost 6 bases and J 4 bases, leaving 15 bases between the germline ends. CDR1 is MDHEN and CDR2 is SYDVKM in the germline V gene. CDR3 sequence (DNA): TGTGCCAGCAGATCACAGGGAACCCTCTATGGCTACACCTTC. Translation: CASRSQGTLYGYTF.

The chain couples TRBV5-1 to TRBJ1-4; a possible D gene is TRBD1 (6 bases). CDR3 length equals 15 residues. Germline CDR1 is SGHRS and CDR2 is YFSETQ. The V end lost 0 bases, the J end lost 3 bases, and 9 bases lay between the germline ends. The CDR3 reads CASSLEGGPNEKLFF. The DNA for the CDR3 is TGCGCCAGCAGCTTGGAGGGGGGGCCTAATGAAAAACTGTTTTTT.

This sequence joins TRBV7-9 and TRBJ2-3; 9 nucleotides line up with TRBD1. The trim removed 5 bases at V and 4 bases at J, leaving 7 bases unmatched. The CDR3 has 15 amino acids. Germline values: CDR1 SEHNR, CDR2 FQNEAQ (reference sequence). DNA for the CDR3: TGTGCCAGCAGCGCCCGGGACAGGGCTTCAGATACGCAGTATTTT. Translated: CASSARDRASDTQYF.